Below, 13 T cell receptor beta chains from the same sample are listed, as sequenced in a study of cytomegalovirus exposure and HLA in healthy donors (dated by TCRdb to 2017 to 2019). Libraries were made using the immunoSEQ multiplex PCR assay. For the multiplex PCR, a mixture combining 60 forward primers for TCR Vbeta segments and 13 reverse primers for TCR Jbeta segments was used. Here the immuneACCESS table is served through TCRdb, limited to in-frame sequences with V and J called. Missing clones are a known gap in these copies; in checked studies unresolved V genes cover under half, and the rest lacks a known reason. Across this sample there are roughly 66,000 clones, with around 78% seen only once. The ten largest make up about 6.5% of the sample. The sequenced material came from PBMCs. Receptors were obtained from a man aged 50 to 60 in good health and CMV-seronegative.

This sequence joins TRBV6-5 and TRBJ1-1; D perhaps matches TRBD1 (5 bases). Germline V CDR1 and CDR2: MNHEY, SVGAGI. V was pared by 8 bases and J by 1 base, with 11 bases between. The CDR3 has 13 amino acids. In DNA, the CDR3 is TGTGCCAGCTGGCGGGGGACGAACACTGAAGCTTTCTTT. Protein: CASWRGTNTEAFF.

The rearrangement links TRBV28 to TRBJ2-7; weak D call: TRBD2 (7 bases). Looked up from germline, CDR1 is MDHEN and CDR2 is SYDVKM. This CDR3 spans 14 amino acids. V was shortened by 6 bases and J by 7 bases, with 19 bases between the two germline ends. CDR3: CASSQLRGGLEQYF. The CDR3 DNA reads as TGTGCCAGCAGCCAACTAAGGGGGGGATTGGAGCAGTACTTC.

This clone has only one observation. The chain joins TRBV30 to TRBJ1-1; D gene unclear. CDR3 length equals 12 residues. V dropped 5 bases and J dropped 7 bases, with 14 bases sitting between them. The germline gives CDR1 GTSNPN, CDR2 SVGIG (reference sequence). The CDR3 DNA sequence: TGTGCCTGGTGTCAATCTCTCAGTGAAGCTTTCTTT. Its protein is CAWCQSLSEAFF.

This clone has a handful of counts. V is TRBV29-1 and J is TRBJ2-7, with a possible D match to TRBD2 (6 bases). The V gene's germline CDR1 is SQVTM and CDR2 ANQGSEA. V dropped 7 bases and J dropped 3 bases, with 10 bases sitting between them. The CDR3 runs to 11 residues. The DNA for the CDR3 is TGCAGCGGGGGGGTCGGCTACGAGCAGTACTTC. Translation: CSGGVGYEQYF.

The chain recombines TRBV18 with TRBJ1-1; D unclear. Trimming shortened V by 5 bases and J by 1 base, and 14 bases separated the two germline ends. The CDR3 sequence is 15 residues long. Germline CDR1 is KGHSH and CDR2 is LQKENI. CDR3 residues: CASSRLQDPNTEAFF. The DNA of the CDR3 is TGTGCCAGCTCAAGACTACAAGACCCGAACACTGAAGCTTTCTTT. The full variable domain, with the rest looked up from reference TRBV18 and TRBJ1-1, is NAGVMQNPRHLVRRRGQEARLRCSPMKGHSHVYWYRQLPEEGLKFMVYLQKENIIDESGMPKERFSAEFPKEGPSILRIQQVVRGDSAAYFCASSRLQDPNTEAFFGQGTRLTVV.

The CDR3 nucleotides are TGTGCCGGTAGTACGGGAGGGCCGGGTGAGCAGTTCTTC. It codes for CAGSTGGPGEQFF. The chain joins TRBV2 to TRBJ2-1, with TRBD2 identical over 8 bases. This CDR3 has 13 residues. The trim removed 11 bases at V and 9 bases at J, leaving 12 bases unmatched. CDR1 and CDR2 (germline): SNHLY, FYNNEI.

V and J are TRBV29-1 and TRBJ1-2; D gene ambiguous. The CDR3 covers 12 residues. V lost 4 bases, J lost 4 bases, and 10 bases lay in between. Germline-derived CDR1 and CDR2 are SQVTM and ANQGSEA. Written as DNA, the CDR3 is TGCAGCGTTGGTGACGGACTCTATGGCTACACCTTC. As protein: CSVGDGLYGYTF.

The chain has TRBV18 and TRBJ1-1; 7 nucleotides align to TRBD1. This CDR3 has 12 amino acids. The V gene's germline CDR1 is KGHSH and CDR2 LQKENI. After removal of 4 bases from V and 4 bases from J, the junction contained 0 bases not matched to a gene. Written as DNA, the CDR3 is TGTGCCAGCTCACGGGACAGCACTGAAGCTTTCTTT. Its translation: CASSRDSTEAFF.

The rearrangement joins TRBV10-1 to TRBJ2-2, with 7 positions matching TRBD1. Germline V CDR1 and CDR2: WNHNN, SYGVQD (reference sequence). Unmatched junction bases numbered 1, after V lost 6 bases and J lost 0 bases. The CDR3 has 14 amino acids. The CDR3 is CASRGTANTGELFF. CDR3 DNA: TGCGCCAGCAGGGGGACAGCGAACACCGGGGAGCTGTTTTTT.

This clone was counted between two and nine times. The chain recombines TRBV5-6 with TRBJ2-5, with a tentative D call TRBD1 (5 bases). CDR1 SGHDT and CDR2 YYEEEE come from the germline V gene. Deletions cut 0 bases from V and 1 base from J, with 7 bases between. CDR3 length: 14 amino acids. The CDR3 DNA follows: TGTGCCAGCAGCTTGGGACAGCCCCAAGAGACCCAGTACTTC. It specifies CASSLGQPQETQYF. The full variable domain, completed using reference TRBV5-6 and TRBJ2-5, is DAGVTQSPTHLIKTRGQQVTLRCSPKSGHDTVSWYQQALGQGPQFIFQYYEEEERQRGNFPDRFSGHQFPNYSSELNVNALLLGDSALYLCASSLGQPQETQYFGPGTRLLVL.

The CDR3: CASSLTGGGNSPLHF. The CDR3 coding sequence is TGTGCCAGCAGCTTAACAGGGGGAGGAAATTCACCCCTCCACTTT. The V gene is TRBV11-3, the J gene TRBJ1-6, with TRBD1 matching 8 bases. With 2 bases clipped from V and 7 bases from J, the junction kept 4 bases outside the gene matches. Germline V gives CDR1 SGHNT, CDR2 YENEEA. The CDR3 runs 15 residues.

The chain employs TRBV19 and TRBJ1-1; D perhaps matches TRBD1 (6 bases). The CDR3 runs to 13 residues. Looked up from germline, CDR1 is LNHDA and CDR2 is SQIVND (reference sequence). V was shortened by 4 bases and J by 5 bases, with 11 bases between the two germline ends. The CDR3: CASSKQGGTEAFF. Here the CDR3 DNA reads TGTGCCAGTAGTAAACAGGGAGGGACTGAAGCTTTCTTT.

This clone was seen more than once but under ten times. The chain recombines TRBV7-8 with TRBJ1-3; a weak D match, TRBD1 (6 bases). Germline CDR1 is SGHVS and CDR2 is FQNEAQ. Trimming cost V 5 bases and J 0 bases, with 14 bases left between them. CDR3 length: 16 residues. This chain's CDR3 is CASSVQRGSSGNTIYF. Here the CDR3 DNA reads TGTGCCAGCAGCGTACAGAGGGGGAGCTCTGGAAACACCATATATTTT.